This entry features one T cell receptor beta chain sequence. The antigen remains unidentified. Assay runs were performed at deep level. This table comes from immunoSEQ multiplex PCR, and its TCRdb copy is limited to in-frame clones, with some not included. Altogether 550,000 to 800,000 clones are present, 90% being singletons, with the ten largest covering 34%. These data are taken from a study of shared clonotypes between healthy human individuals. Study conclusions and caveats: Non-shared clonotypes showed lower generation probabilities than clonotypes common to all four donors.

Germline loops: CDR1 SEHNR, CDR2 FQNEAQ (reference sequence). V gave up 4 bases and J gave up 0 bases, with 18 bases separating them. CDR3 length equals 17 residues. The sample consisted of memory CD8+ T cells from PBMCs. Subset denoted: CD45RO+ cells pooled with CCR7-negative TemRA cells. This receptor was obtained from a man between 18 and 29 years old in good health. Some clones in this sample may be carry-over from other donors' samples. The chain employs TRBV7-9 and TRBJ2-5; weak D call: TRBD1 (6 bases). The CDR3 here is CASSSAGGARYQETQYF. The CDR3 region has the DNA TGTGCCAGCAGCTCCGCTGGGGGCGCCCGGTACCAAGAGACCCAGTACTTC.